This is a list of T cell receptor beta chains from one sample in a study of cytomegalovirus exposure and HLA in healthy donors. TCRdb's copy holds only in-frame clones and misses some; the assay was immunoSEQ multiplex PCR. The top ten clones hold 1.4% to 1.5% of a sample with some 120,000 clones, more than 70% of them seen once. Sequencing was carried out using PBMCs. Source of these receptors: a man younger than 45 in good health and CMV-seronegative. CDR3s include the opening cysteine and the closing phenylalanine or tryptophan. Each record gives: CDR3 length, clone size, J gene, V gene, CDR3 protein. A clone size is listed for some rows: how often the clone was seen (once, few, many), or a class if it is expanded.

>17|-|TRBJ2-2|TRBV4-3
CASSPNLYPGETGELFF
>15|-|TRBJ2-3|TRBV6-5
CASSYRTTSTDTQYF
>16|-|TRBJ2-1|TRBV9
CASSVVGPSGANEQFF
>12|few|TRBJ2-7|TRBV18
CASSPSSYEQYF
>15|-|TRBJ2-7|TRBV9
CASSVEQDPTYEQYF
>16|-|TRBJ2-2|TRBV11-2
CASSLAGAGNTGELFF
>13|-|TRBJ1-4|TRBV7-2
CASGGQFGEKLFF
>15|-|TRBJ1-3|TRBV7-2
CASSLLSRSGNTIYF
>14|-|TRBJ1-2|TRBV5-1
CASSLDGSDYGYTF
>16|once|TRBJ2-7|TRBV7-2
CASSLTRNRGSYEQYF
>16|once|TRBJ2-1|TRBV19
CASSPRAGDPYNEQFF
>16|-|TRBJ2-7|TRBV7-9
CASSLGHGLAGEEQYF
>17|-|TRBJ2-1|TRBV5-1
CASSLSWGGTPNNEQFF
>13|few|TRBJ2-2|TRBV11-3
CASSPLNTGELFF
>13|-|TRBJ1-4|TRBV29-1
CSAAPTRDEKLFF
>15|once|TRBJ2-1|TRBV7-2
CASSLDGLASNEQFF
>16|-|TRBJ2-2|TRBV4-3
CASSQLGVGGIGELFF
>22|-|TRBJ2-6|TRBV27
CASSLRLDWSYRAYSGANVLTF
>15|-|TRBJ2-7|TRBV29-1
CSVRYRGQKMYEQYF
>14|-|TRBJ2-7|TRBV5-1
CASSLVASSYEQYF
>14|-|TRBJ2-3|TRBV12-5
CASGQLQGVDTQYF
>14|few|TRBJ2-2|TRBV2
CASIADSNTGELFF
>15|-|TRBJ2-5|TRBV5-6
CASSLRGIGGETQYF
>14|-|TRBJ1-1|TRBV7-8
CASSLVTGNTEAFF
>16|-|TRBJ2-2|TRBV27
CASSPLLEGLSGELFF
>13|-|TRBJ1-1|TRBV6-5
CASIEPRTTEAFF
>14|-|TRBJ1-6|TRBV10-3
CAISRGLDNSPLHF
>15|-|TRBJ2-1|TRBV5-1
CASSLGLAPNNEQFF
>16|once|TRBJ2-7|TRBV4-1
CASSLLTGQGRAGQYF
>13|-|TRBJ1-2|TRBV2
CASSEKPTSGYTF
>14|-|TRBJ2-5|TRBV6-6
CASRLAGAGETQYF
>15|-|TRBJ1-6|TRBV30
CAWSVRPAADSPLHF
>15|-|TRBJ2-4|TRBV6-6
CASTPGTLAKNIQYF
>13|-|TRBJ2-5|TRBV7-2
CASSPTVLGTQYF
>15|few|TRBJ2-7|TRBV4-1
CASSPPGQGAHEQYF
>14|-|TRBJ2-7|TRBV7-2
CASSLPRESYEQYF
>16|-|TRBJ2-5|TRBV5-1
CASSLATGPYQETQYF
>14|-|TRBJ2-4|TRBV7-2
CASSLSTGTSIQYF
>15|once|TRBJ2-7|TRBV10-2
CASSAPVWSKDEQYF
>15|-|TRBJ2-1|TRBV6-1
CASLHGLVSYNEQFF
>13|-|TRBJ2-5|TRBV7-3
CASSLSGGETQYF
>12|-|TRBJ2-3|TRBV5-4
CASSPPGGEEYF
>14|-|TRBJ2-1|TRBV6-1
CASSELAGGNEQFF
>16|-|TRBJ2-7|TRBV10-3
CAISEPWGERKGEQYF
>15|-|TRBJ1-4|TRBV6-1
CASSDIGAGKEKLFF
>13|once|TRBJ1-1|TRBV9
CASSTNQNTEAFF
>15|-|TRBJ2-3|TRBV11-2
CASSLFSGSTDTQYF
>15|-|TRBJ2-1|TRBV19
CASRPPGTGYNEQFF